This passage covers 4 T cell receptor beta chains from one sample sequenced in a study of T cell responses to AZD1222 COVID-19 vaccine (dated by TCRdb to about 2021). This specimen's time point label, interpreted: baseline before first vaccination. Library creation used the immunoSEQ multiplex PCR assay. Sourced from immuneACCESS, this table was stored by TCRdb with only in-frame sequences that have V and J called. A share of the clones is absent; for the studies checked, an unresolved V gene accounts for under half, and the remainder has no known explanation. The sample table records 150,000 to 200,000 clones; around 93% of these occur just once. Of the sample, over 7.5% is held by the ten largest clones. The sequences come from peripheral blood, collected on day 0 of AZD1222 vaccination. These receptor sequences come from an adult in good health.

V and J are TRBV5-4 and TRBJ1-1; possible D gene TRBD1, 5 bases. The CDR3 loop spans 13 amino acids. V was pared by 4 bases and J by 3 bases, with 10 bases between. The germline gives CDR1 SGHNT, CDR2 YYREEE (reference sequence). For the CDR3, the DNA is TGTGCCAGCAGCCTTGACAGTGACACTGAAGCTTTCTTT. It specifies CASSLDSDTEAFF.

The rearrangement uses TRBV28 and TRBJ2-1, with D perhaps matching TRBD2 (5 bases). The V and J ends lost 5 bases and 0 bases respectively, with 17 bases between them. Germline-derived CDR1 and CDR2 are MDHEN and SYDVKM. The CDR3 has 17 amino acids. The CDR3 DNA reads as TGTGCCAGCAGTGGCGAATTGCGGGCCGTCTCCTACAATGAGCAGTTCTTC. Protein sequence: CASSGELRAVSYNEQFF.

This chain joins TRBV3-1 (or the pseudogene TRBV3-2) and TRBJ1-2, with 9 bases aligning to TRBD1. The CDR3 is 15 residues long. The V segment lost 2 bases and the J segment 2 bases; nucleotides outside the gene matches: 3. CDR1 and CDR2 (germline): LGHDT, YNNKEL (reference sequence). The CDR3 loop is CASSQPGTGNYGYTF. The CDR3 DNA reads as TGTGCCAGCAGCCAACCCGGGACAGGGAACTATGGCTACACCTTC.

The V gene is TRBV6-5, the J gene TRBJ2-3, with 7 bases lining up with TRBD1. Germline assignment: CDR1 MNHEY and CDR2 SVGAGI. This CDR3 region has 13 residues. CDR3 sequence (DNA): TGTACTACACAGGGGACCTTGTTAGATACGCAGTATTTT. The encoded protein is CTTQGTLLDTQYF.